This T cell receptor (beta chain) comes out of a study of T-cell reconstitution after alpha-beta-depleted transplantation in children. The CDR3 has 11 residues. The V and J ends lost 5 bases and 10 bases respectively, with 12 bases between them. Germline loops: CDR1 ENHRY, CDR2 SYGVKD. This clonotype was detected once. Unique molecular identifiers were built into the TCRbeta library. Each CDR3 protein gets one entry after TCRdb re-called the PCR reads with MiXCR. The data contain 200,000 to 250,000 distinct CDR3 sequences, 12% of them singletons. The clonotype originates from a human donor who donated a stem cell graft to a child with acute lymphoblastic leukemia. The sample consisted of PBMCs from the stem cell graft donor, taken from the stem cell graft. The chain carries TRBV10-3 and TRBJ2-7; D possibly corresponds to TRBD2 (5 bases). CDR3 sequence (DNA): TGTGCCATCAGTCCTGGACTCGGACAGTACTTC. It codes for CAISPGLGQYF.